This entry lists 25 T cell receptor beta chains sequenced from one sample in a study of blood T cell repertoires in COVID-19. This table comes from immunoSEQ multiplex PCR, and its TCRdb copy is limited to in-frame clones, with some not included. The repertoire holds about 500,000 clones, 80% to 90% seen once, with roughly 0.84% in the top ten. What was sequenced was peripheral blood. All receptors derive from a man between 18 and 35 years old with COVID-19, enrolled during active disease.

The genes are TRBV2 and TRBJ1-1; 8 bases map to TRBD1. This CDR3 is built from 15 residues. The V gene's germline CDR1 is SNHLY and CDR2 FYNNEI. V lost 4 bases, J lost 11 bases, and 15 bases stayed unmatched. This chain's CDR3 is CASSVRQGAVRLAFF. CDR3 nucleotide sequence: TGTGCCAGCAGTGTTCGTCAGGGGGCGGTCCGTTTGGCTTTCTTT.

V usage is TRBV10-3 and J usage is TRBJ1-2; D is perhaps TRBD1 (6 bases). Deletions cut 2 bases from V and 10 bases from J, with 14 bases between. The CDR3 runs to 13 residues. CDR1 ENHRY and CDR2 SYGVKD come from the germline V gene. In DNA form, the CDR3 reads TGTGCCATCAGTGAGACCGGACAGTCGTACTACACCTTC. Translated, it gives CAISETGQSYYTF.

This sequence joins TRBV27 and TRBJ2-3; maybe TRBD2 (6 bases). Per germline, CDR1 MNHEY and CDR2 SMNVEV (reference sequence). This CDR3 is 15 amino acids long. Trimming took off 7 bases at V and 0 bases at J, with 14 bases between the two ends. In DNA, the CDR3 is TGTGCCAGCACGGGGGTGGGGATTAGCACAGATACGCAGTATTTT. Translating it yields CASTGVGISTDTQYF.

V and J are TRBV18 and TRBJ1-6; 12 bases match TRBD1. Germline V gene sequence: CDR1 KGHSH, CDR2 LQKENI. There are 16 residues in the CDR3. Trimming cost V 3 bases and J 11 bases; bases outside gene matches: 8. CDR3 coding DNA: TGTGCCAGCTCACCGAGGGACAGGGGGCTGAGGACACCCCTCCACTTT. Translation gives CASSPRDRGLRTPLHF.

This sequence joins TRBV4-1 and TRBJ2-3; 9 positions agree with TRBD2. The CDR3 is 16 residues long. With V trimmed by 1 base and J by 3 bases, 5 bases remained unmatched. CDR1 is MGHRA, CDR2 YSYEKL, per germline. CDR3 coding DNA: TGCGCCAGCAGCCAAGTACAAGCGGGAGGAACAGATACGCAGTATTTT. Protein: CASSQVQAGGTDTQYF.

This clone was picked up one time. The V call is TRBV14, the J call TRBJ2-1; 8 bases fit TRBD2. Germline CDR1 is SGHDN and CDR2 is FVKESK. The CDR3 is 18 amino acids. The V gene end was trimmed by 2 bases and the J gene end by 0 bases; junction bases not matched to a gene: 9. CDR3 bases: TGTGCCAGCAGCCAACTCCTAGCGGGTAAACGCTCCTACAATGAGCAGTTCTTC. This sequence encodes CASSQLLAGKRSYNEQFF.

The chain has TRBV12-3 or TRBV12-4 and TRBJ2-1; D not certain. The V end lost 7 bases, the J end lost 8 bases, and 12 bases lay between the germline ends. The length of the CDR3 is 12 residues. CDR3 protein: CASNRPGHEQFF. CDR3 DNA sequence: TGTGCCAGCAACCGCCCAGGCCATGAGCAGTTCTTC.

The sample holds a few counts of this clone. The genes are TRBV18 and TRBJ2-7; TRBD1 aligns across 7 bases. J was trimmed by 0 bases and V by 4 bases; bases with no gene match: 3. The CDR3 has 14 residues. The germline V gene has CDR1 KGHSH and CDR2 LQKENI. Here the CDR3 reads CASSLGTASYEQYF. CDR3 nucleotides: TGTGCCAGCTCACTCGGGACAGCCTCCTACGAGCAGTACTTC.

V and J are TRBV27 and TRBJ2-3; 9 nucleotides align to TRBD2. Germline assignment: CDR1 MNHEY and CDR2 SMNVEV (reference sequence). V lost 1 base and J lost 2; bases outside the gene matches: 7. This CDR3 region has 17 residues. CDR3 in amino acids: CASSLLSSGAYTDTQYF. CDR3 bases: TGTGCCAGCAGTTTATTGTCTAGCGGGGCCTACACAGATACGCAGTATTTT.

The CDR3 protein is CASSPRGPSEAFF. The CDR3 DNA reads as TGTGCCAGTAGTCCCCGGGGTCCCTCGGAAGCTTTCTTT. The chain combines TRBV19 with TRBJ1-1; no clear D. Deletions cut 5 bases from V and 8 bases from J, with 15 bases between. This CDR3 region has 13 residues. CDR1 and CDR2 (germline): LNHDA, SQIVND (reference sequence). The whole variable domain, filled in from reference TRBV19 and TRBJ1-1, reads DGGITQSPKYLFRKEGQNVTLSCEQNLNHDAMYWYRQDPGQGLRLIYYSQIVNDFQKGDIAEGYSVSREKKESFPLTVTSAQKNPTAFYLCASSPRGPSEAFFGQGTRLTVV.

This chain connects TRBV2 to TRBJ2-3; maybe TRBD2 (7 bases). The V end lost 1 base, the J end lost 2 bases, and 22 bases lay between the germline ends. The germline gives CDR1 SNHLY, CDR2 FYNNEI. This CDR3 spans 19 amino acids. The CDR3 loop reads CASSEEARVPGGLTDTQYF. CDR3 nucleotides: TGTGCCAGCAGTGAAGAAGCCCGCGTTCCGGGGGGCCTCACAGATACGCAGTATTTT.

The chain links TRBV6-5 to TRBJ2-3; 11 nucleotides line up with TRBD2. With 10 bases clipped from V and 6 bases from J, the junction kept 9 bases outside the gene matches. The CDR3 has 14 residues. CDR1 and CDR2 (germline): MNHEY, SVGAGI. The CDR3 coding sequence is TGTGCCACCGGACTAGCGGGCAAGCGGGATACGCAGTATTTT. This encodes CATGLAGKRDTQYF.

The chain employs TRBV19 and TRBJ2-1; D is perhaps TRBD2 (6 bases). The CDR3 covers 13 residues. Looked up from germline, CDR1 is LNHDA and CDR2 is SQIVND (reference sequence). Trimming stripped 5 bases from V and 5 bases from J, with 10 bases between. The CDR3 reads CASSLGLNNEQFF. The CDR3 nucleotides are TGTGCCAGTAGTCTGGGACTTAACAATGAGCAGTTCTTC.

The chain couples TRBV6-5 to TRBJ2-7; D gene ambiguous. Germline loops: CDR1 MNHEY, CDR2 SVGAGI. The CDR3 extends over 13 amino acids. Trimming removed 7 bases from V and 2 bases from J, with 12 bases in between. CDR3 in DNA: TGTGCCAGCATGAGAACGGTCACCTACGAGCAGTACTTC. It encodes CASMRTVTYEQYF.

The chain is built from TRBV19 and TRBJ2-3; D is perhaps TRBD2 (6 bases). There are 14 residues in the CDR3. The germline gives CDR1 LNHDA, CDR2 SQIVND (reference sequence). V was pared by 5 bases and J by 6 bases, with 15 bases between. CDR3 loop: CASSERVFFDTQYF. The CDR3 DNA reads as TGTGCCAGTAGTGAGCGGGTTTTCTTTGATACGCAGTATTTT.

This chain connects TRBV19 to TRBJ2-3; D perhaps matches TRBD1 (7 bases). CDR3 length: 15 residues. Per germline, CDR1 LNHDA and CDR2 SQIVND (reference sequence). V was shortened by 6 bases and J by 0 bases, with 13 bases between the two germline ends. Here the CDR3 reads CASSLTGTSTDTQYF. The CDR3 coding sequence is TGTGCCAGTAGCCTGACAGGGACTAGCACAGATACGCAGTATTTT. Based on the CDR3 plus reference TRBV19 and TRBJ2-3, the full variable domain is DGGITQSPKYLFRKEGQNVTLSCEQNLNHDAMYWYRQDPGQGLRLIYYSQIVNDFQKGDIAEGYSVSREKKESFPLTVTSAQKNPTAFYLCASSLTGTSTDTQYFGPGTRLTVL.

V and J are TRBV23-1 and TRBJ1-6, with D maybe TRBD1 (5 bases). TRBV23-1 is annotated as an ORF whose role is uncertain. V gave up 2 bases and J gave up 8 bases, with 10 bases separating them. This CDR3 spans 14 amino acids. In DNA, the CDR3 is TGCGCCAGCAGTCAAGCAGGGTGGTATTCACCCCTCCACTTT. Its translation is CASSQAGWYSPLHF.

The chain employs TRBV4-2 and TRBJ2-7; TRBD2 aligns across 8 bases. CDR1 and CDR2 from the germline V gene are LGHNA and YNFKEQ. The CDR3 length is 17 residues. V was pared by 1 base and J by 0 bases, with 8 bases of the junction left unmatched. CDR3 amino acids: CASSQGALAGGSYEQYF. CDR3 coding DNA: TGTGCCAGCAGCCAAGGCGCCCTTGCGGGGGGCTCCTACGAGCAGTACTTC.

The gene calls are TRBV5-5 and TRBJ2-2, with D perhaps TRBD1 (6 bases). CDR1 is SGHKS, CDR2 YYEKEE, per germline (reference sequence). Trimming took 4 bases from V and 5 from J, leaving 9 bases between them. The CDR3 spans 13 residues. CDR3 nucleotides: TGTGCCAGCAGCGCACAGGGAACCGGGGAGCTGTTTTTT. It translates to CASSAQGTGELFF.

This clone was seen only once. V is TRBV3-1 (or the pseudogene TRBV3-2) and J is TRBJ2-7, with TRBD2 matching over 11 bases. The germline CDR1 and CDR2 sequences are LGHDT and YNNKEL (reference sequence). The CDR3 is made up of 16 amino acids. Trimming cost V 3 bases and J 1 base; bases outside gene matches: 5. CDR3 region: CASSHLGTSGSYEQYF. The CDR3 coding sequence is TGTGCCAGCAGCCACCTCGGGACTAGCGGATCCTACGAGCAGTACTTC.

The rearrangement joins TRBV19 to TRBJ1-2; maybe TRBD1 (6 bases). Germline assignment: CDR1 LNHDA and CDR2 SQIVND (reference sequence). The CDR3 totals 13 residues. Trimming stripped 7 bases from V and 4 bases from J, with 13 bases between. The CDR3 coding sequence is TGTGCCAGTACGTCCGGGACAATCTATGGCTACACCTTC. This codes for CASTSGTIYGYTF.

The chain uses TRBV21-1 and TRBJ1-6; the table's D call TRBD1 went unverified against the DNA. TRBV21-1 is classified as a pseudogene. The CDR3 totals 14 residues. Here the CDR3 DNA reads TGTGCCAGCAGCAAATCCAGGGTAGTTTCACCCCTCCACTTT. Amino acids: CASSKSRVVSPLHF.

The gene calls are TRBV6-5 and TRBJ1-2; 9 nucleotides align to TRBD1. Per the germline V gene, CDR1 is MNHEY and CDR2 is SVGAGI. V shed 6 bases and J 8 bases; nucleotides not matched to a gene: 7. The CDR3 loop spans 13 amino acids. CDR3 bases: TGTGCCAGCAGCGGTCCGACAGGGGGAGGCTACACCTTC. Translation gives CASSGPTGGGYTF.

This clone was recorded a few times. J is TRBJ1-2 and V is TRBV6-5, with a weak D call TRBD1 (5 bases). Between the trimmed V and J ends, which lost 7 bases and 4 bases, there was a span of 10 bases. Germline CDR1 is MNHEY and CDR2 is SVGAGI. CDR3 length: 12 amino acids. The CDR3 nucleotides read TGTGCCAGCATCAGTCAGGGCTATGGCTACACCTTC. Protein: CASISQGYGYTF.

For this clone: The sample has other DNA sequences that encode this CDR3 too. The chain recombines TRBV5-1 with TRBJ2-7; D is perhaps TRBD1 (6 bases). The V and J ends lost 0 bases and 2 bases respectively, with 12 bases between them. The CDR3 has 15 amino acids. Germline V gives CDR1 SGHRS, CDR2 YFSETQ. CDR3 protein: CASSLVGGAPYEQYF. The CDR3 coding sequence is TGCGCCAGCAGCTTGGTTGGGGGCGCCCCCTACGAGCAGTACTTC.